Below, 14 T cell receptor beta chains from the same sample are listed, as sequenced in a study of blood T cell repertoires in COVID-19 (TCRdb year 2020). Libraries were constructed by the immunoSEQ multiplex PCR assay. Not all clones reach the TCRdb copy of this immuneACCESS table, which keeps in-frame sequences only. Checked studies attribute under half of the gap to unresolved V genes and leave the rest unexplained. A total of 25,000 to 35,000 clones appear in this sample, 87% of them only once. The ten largest account for more than 5% of the sample. The sample taken for sequencing was peripheral blood. The source is a man between 60 and 75 years old with active COVID-19.

V is TRBV24-1 and J is TRBJ2-2, with a tentative D call TRBD2 (5 bases). V dropped 5 bases and J dropped 3 bases, with 15 bases sitting between them. The germline V gene encodes CDR1 KGHDR and CDR2 SFDVKD. The CDR3 spans 16 residues. The chain's CDR3 is CATSVSQRYYTGELFF. CDR3 sequence (DNA): TGTGCCACCAGTGTTTCCCAGCGGTATTACACCGGGGAGCTGTTTTTT.

The chain employs TRBV6-1 and TRBJ1-5; D not resolved. The CDR3 is 14 amino acids. Germline-derived CDR1 and CDR2 are MNHNS and SASEGT. V lost 3 bases, J lost 3 bases, and 9 bases lay in between. The CDR3 DNA sequence: TGTGCCAGCAGTGAGATTCAGATCAATCAGCCCCAGCATTTT. It is translated as CASSEIQINQPQHF.

V and J are TRBV6-1 and TRBJ1-2; 9 nucleotides line up with TRBD1. Looked up from germline, CDR1 is MNHNS and CDR2 is SASEGT. CDR3 size: 15 residues. The J segment lost 7 bases and the V segment lost 0 bases, leaving 6 bases of the junction unmatched. CDR3: CASSEAGTGISGYTF. The CDR3 DNA follows: TGTGCCAGCAGTGAAGCGGGGACAGGGATCTCTGGCTACACCTTC.

This clone appeared a few times. V and J are TRBV25-1 and TRBJ2-5; TRBD1 matches at 7 bases. The length of the CDR3 is 16 residues. The V gene's germline CDR1 is MGHDK and CDR2 SYGVNS. J was trimmed by 5 bases and V by 3 bases; bases with no gene match: 12. The CDR3 sequence: CASSEGTADHGETQYF. CDR3 DNA: TGTGCCAGCAGTGAGGGGACAGCCGACCACGGGGAGACCCAGTACTTC.

The chain links TRBV7-2 to TRBJ1-1; D is ambiguous. The CDR3 runs 13 residues. The germline CDR1 and CDR2 sequences are SGHTA and FQGNSA. V gave up 1 base and J gave up 7 bases, with 10 bases separating them. CDR3 in amino acids: CASSLVVSVEAFF. The CDR3 DNA is TGTGCCAGCAGCTTAGTGGTATCGGTTGAAGCTTTCTTT. Looking up the rest from reference TRBV7-2 and TRBJ1-1 gives the full variable domain: GAGVSQSPSNKVTEKGKDVELRCDPISGHTALYWYRQSLGQGLEFLIYFQGNSAPDKSGLPSDRFSAERTGGSVSTLTIQRTQQEDSAVYLCASSLVVSVEAFFGQGTRLTVV.

The CDR3 DNA sequence: TGTGCCAGCTCTCCTTACCGGGACAGCAATGAGCAGTTCTTC. Translating it yields CASSPYRDSNEQFF. The rearrangement joins TRBV18 to TRBJ2-1, with 7 bases that match TRBD1. J gave up 6 bases and V 6 bases, and 8 bases lay outside the gene matches. Germline CDR1 and CDR2: KGHSH and LQKENI. The CDR3 is made up of 14 amino acids.

CDR3 residues: CASSEAHYPNTEAFF. The CDR3 DNA sequence: TGTGCCAGCAGTGAAGCCCACTACCCGAACACTGAAGCTTTCTTT. This chain joins TRBV2 and TRBJ1-1; D is undetermined. Per germline, CDR1 SNHLY and CDR2 FYNNEI. Trimming shortened V by 0 bases and J by 1 base, and 9 bases separated the two germline ends. The CDR3 runs 15 residues.

The chain employs TRBV29-1 and TRBJ2-4; the match to TRBD1 covers 11 bases. Germline V gives CDR1 SQVTM, CDR2 ANQGSEA. J gave up 0 bases and V 0 bases, and 1 base lay outside the gene matches. This CDR3 is built from 16 residues. The CDR3 spells CSVEDGTGGAKNIQYF. The CDR3 DNA sequence: TGCAGCGTTGAAGACGGGACAGGGGGAGCCAAAAACATTCAGTACTTC.

The chain carries TRBV5-1 and TRBJ1-4; 9 bases line up with TRBD1. V was pared by 4 bases and J by 13 bases, with 11 bases of the junction left unmatched. Looked up from germline, CDR1 is SGHRS and CDR2 is YFSETQ. The CDR3 length is 14 residues. CDR3 region: CASSPGADRGLLFF. As DNA, the CDR3 is TGCGCCAGCAGCCCCGGGGCGGACAGGGGTCTACTGTTTTTT.

CDR3 sequence reads: CASSPGAANLNTEAFF. The CDR3 DNA sequence: TGTGCCAGCTCCCCAGGGGCGGCTAATTTGAACACTGAAGCTTTCTTT. This chain links TRBV18 with TRBJ1-1, with D possibly matching TRBD1 (6 bases). V lost 6 bases and J 0 bases, leaving 17 bases between the germline ends. The germline gives CDR1 KGHSH, CDR2 LQKENI. The CDR3 extends over 16 amino acids.

V usage is TRBV7-3 and J usage is TRBJ2-1; the D gene is possibly TRBD2 (6 bases). Trimming left V 5 bases short and J 6 bases short, with 17 bases between. The CDR3 contains 15 residues. Germline CDR1 and CDR2: SGHTA and FQGTGA. CDR3 in amino acids: CASSPRPTGGNEQFF. The CDR3 region has the DNA TGTGCCAGCAGCCCGAGACCCACCGGGGGCAATGAGCAGTTCTTC.

The chain recombines TRBV18 with TRBJ1-4; 10 bases are shared with TRBD1. With V trimmed by 6 bases and J by 8 bases, 9 bases remained unmatched. Per the germline V gene, CDR1 is KGHSH and CDR2 is LQKENI. The CDR3 is 15 amino acids. CDR3 DNA sequence: TGTGCCAGCTCTACCGACAGGGGGCGCTGGGAAAAACTGTTTTTT. Protein: CASSTDRGRWEKLFF.

The gene calls are TRBV9 and TRBJ2-1; possibly TRBD2 for D (6 bases). CDR3 length equals 17 residues. V lost 1 base and J lost 1, with 15 bases in between. The V gene's germline CDR1 is SGDLS and CDR2 YYNGEE. CDR3: CASSVNIGGESYNEQFF. Written as DNA, the CDR3 is TGTGCCAGCAGCGTAAATATCGGAGGGGAATCCTACAATGAGCAGTTCTTC. Using reference TRBV9 and TRBJ2-1 for the parts outside the CDR3, the full variable domain is DSGVTQTPKHLITATGQRVTLRCSPRSGDLSVYWYQQSLDQGLQFLIQYYNGEERAKGNILERFSAQQFPDLHSELNLSSLELGDSALYFCASSVNIGGESYNEQFFGPGTRLTVL.

The rearrangement links TRBV6-5 to TRBJ1-2; D possibly corresponds to TRBD1 (6 bases). Per germline, CDR1 MNHEY and CDR2 SVGAGI. The CDR3 loop spans 13 amino acids. Trimming removed 1 base from V and 7 bases from J, with 10 bases in between. CDR3 sequence (DNA): TGTGCCAGCAGTTACTACCGGGACACTGGCTACACCTTC. Protein: CASSYYRDTGYTF.